These 8 T cell receptor beta chains came from one sample sequenced in a study of T cells in Graves' hyperthyroidism and ophthalmopathy. RNA transcripts provided the source from which TCR beta CDR3 regions were amplified. In the first-round RT-PCR of the TCR CDR3, the HTBI primer set was used. TCRdb redid the calling of the multiplex PCR reads with MiXCR, one entry per CDR3 protein. The table lists around 300,000 distinct CDR3 sequences, around 15% of them singletons. Material: blood. These receptors originate from a woman between 50 and 59 years old with Graves' hyperthyroidism that later progressed to Graves' ophthalmopathy.

This clonotype was observed a few times. The V call is TRBV18, the J call TRBJ2-2, with D maybe TRBD1 (6 bases). The V gene's germline CDR1 is KGHSH and CDR2 LQKENI. This CDR3 spans 13 amino acids. Trimming stripped 8 bases from V and 5 bases from J, with 12 bases between. The CDR3 is CASRSGVTGELFF. CDR3 DNA: TGTGCCAGCCGATCAGGGGTGACCGGGGAGCTGTTTTTT. The full variable domain, its missing parts supplied by reference TRBV18 and TRBJ2-2, is NAGVMQNPRHLVRRRGQEARLRCSPMKGHSHVYWYRQLPEEGLKFMVYLQKENIIDESGMPKERFSAEFPKEGPSILRIQQVVRGDSAAYFCASRSGVTGELFFGEGSRLTVL.

The V call is TRBV7-8, the J call TRBJ2-5; the match to TRBD1 covers 8 bases. With 0 bases clipped from V and 1 base from J, the junction kept 13 bases outside the gene matches. Germline V gives CDR1 SGHVS, CDR2 FQNEAQ. CDR3 length: 19 amino acids. The CDR3 region has the DNA TGTGCCAGCAGCTTAGCGTGGGGGCGCGCCGACAGGGGCCAAGAGACCCAGTACTTC. Translated, it gives CASSLAWGRADRGQETQYF.

This clonotype turned up a few times. The chain links TRBV7-8 to TRBJ1-2; unclear D gene. V lost 5 bases, J lost 7 bases, and 20 bases lay in between. The CDR3 is 15 amino acids. Germline V gives CDR1 SGHVS, CDR2 FQNEAQ. The CDR3 DNA sequence: TGTGCCAGCAGCGTAGACCCCCTTTCAGGCTTTGGCTACACCTTC. Its translation is CASSVDPLSGFGYTF.

This clonotype was seen repeatedly, ten times or more. This chain links TRBV7-8 with TRBJ1-1, with a weak D call TRBD1 (5 bases). V shed 5 bases and J shed 3 bases, with 13 bases lying between them. This CDR3 spans 14 amino acids. Germline V gene sequence: CDR1 SGHVS, CDR2 FQNEAQ. CDR3 in amino acids: CASSSDPRDTEAFF. The CDR3 DNA reads as TGTGCCAGCAGCAGTGATCCCAGGGACACTGAAGCTTTCTTT.

This clonotype was detected ten times or more. The chain employs TRBV2 and TRBJ2-5; 11 bases line up with TRBD2. This CDR3 has 16 amino acids. The germline V gene encodes CDR1 SNHLY and CDR2 FYNNEI. The J segment lost 5 bases and the V segment lost 4 bases, leaving 9 bases of the junction unmatched. The CDR3 DNA follows: TGTGCCAGCAGTGGCCTAGCGGGAGGAGTTTTGGAGACCCAGTACTTC. The encoded protein is CASSGLAGGVLETQYF.

The chain's CDR3 is CAISDLVRRDYGYTF. CDR3 coding DNA: TGTGCCATCAGTGACCTGGTAAGGCGCGACTATGGCTACACCTTC. The chain joins TRBV10-3 to TRBJ1-2; D is ambiguous. The V gene lost 3 bases and the J gene lost 3 bases, with 14 bases spanning the gap. There are 15 residues in the CDR3. Germline V gene data show CDR1 as ENHRY and CDR2 as SYGVKD.

The sample holds many counts of this clonotype. This rearrangement joins TRBV6-1 to TRBJ2-7; the match to TRBD1 covers 7 bases. Per germline, CDR1 MNHNS and CDR2 SASEGT. J gave up 4 bases and V 1 base, and 4 bases lay outside the gene matches. The CDR3 totals 14 residues. CDR3: CASSEGGQLYEQYF. The CDR3 nucleotides are TGTGCCAGCAGTGAAGGGGGACAGCTTTACGAGCAGTACTTC.

This clonotype has a handful of counts. This could be a read error, since a much larger clone is one nucleotide away. The chain links TRBV18 to TRBJ2-5; 7 bases map to TRBD1. Germline V gene lookup returns CDR1 KGHSH and CDR2 LQKENI. V shed 4 bases, J shed 4 bases, and the junction held 6 bases outside the gene matches. This CDR3 has 14 residues. The CDR3 is CASSLPAGGETQYF. The CDR3 bases are TGTGCCAGCTCACTACCAGCAGGGGGAGAGACCCAGTACTTC.